A selection of T cell receptor beta chains follows, all from one sample in a study of sequential checkpoint blockade in melanoma. Repertoires were generated with immunoSEQ multiplex PCR, while TCRdb's copy carries only in-frame clones and drops some. The data hold roughly 9,000 clones, with roughly 23% observed a single time. Sample: tumor tissue (inferred from file names), taken from a patient given nivolumab and ipilimumab in sequence. The receptors shown here come from a human donor with melanoma. Both conserved end residues are part of each CDR3. A D gene is named only where the DNA matches it firmly. Clone size is stated in some rows and not others, as once, few, many or a class when expanded.

abundance: -; j_gene: TRBJ2-1; v_gene: TRBV19; d_gene: -; CDR3aa: CASSMADTVYNEQFF; CDR3nt: TGTGCCAGTAGTATGGCCGACACGGTATACAATGAGCAGTTCTTC
abundance: -; j_gene: TRBJ2-5; v_gene: TRBV28; d_gene: -; CDR3aa: CASSRQKETQYF; CDR3nt: TGTGCCAGCAGTAGACAGAAAGAGACCCAGTACTTC
abundance: medium-sized; j_gene: TRBJ2-5; v_gene: TRBV11-3; d_gene: TRBD2; CDR3aa: CASSPWIAGVVSQYF; CDR3nt: TGTGCCAGCAGCCCATGGATAGCGGGGGTTGTGAGCCAGTACTTC
abundance: -; j_gene: TRBJ2-3; v_gene: TRBV9; d_gene: TRBD1; CDR3aa: CASSSDRGVTDTQYF; CDR3nt: TGTGCCAGCAGCTCTGACAGGGGGGTTACAGATACGCAGTATTTT
abundance: many; j_gene: TRBJ1-5; v_gene: TRBV6-8; d_gene: -; CDR3aa: CASRIVRSRQPQHF; CDR3nt: TGTGCCAGCCGAATTGTAAGGTCCAGACAGCCCCAGCATTTT
abundance: few; j_gene: TRBJ1-1; v_gene: TRBV6-8; d_gene: -; CDR3aa: CASSAYRYTEAFF; CDR3nt: TGTGCCAGCAGTGCATACAGGTACACTGAAGCTTTCTTT
abundance: few; j_gene: TRBJ1-5; v_gene: TRBV6-4; d_gene: -; CDR3aa: CASSEGPEQQPQHF; CDR3nt: TGTGCCAGCAGTGAAGGCCCCGAGCAGCAGCCCCAGCATTTT
abundance: -; j_gene: TRBJ1-5; v_gene: TRBV28; d_gene: -; CDR3aa: CASSPFDIFGGPQHF; CDR3nt: TGTGCCAGCAGCCCTTTTGACATCTTTGGGGGGCCCCAGCATTTT
abundance: few; j_gene: TRBJ2-3; v_gene: TRBV7-5; d_gene: -; CDR3aa: CASGRGAGTDTQYF; CDR3nt: TGTGCCAGCGGTCGGGGGGCAGGGACAGATACGCAGTATTTT
abundance: -; j_gene: TRBJ2-5; v_gene: TRBV7-5; d_gene: -; CDR3aa: CASSFVDRGRETQYF; CDR3nt: TGTGCCAGCAGCTTCGTCGACAGGGGGCGAGAGACCCAGTACTTC
abundance: few; j_gene: TRBJ2-1; v_gene: TRBV15; d_gene: TRBD2; CDR3aa: CATSPRDYTYNEQFF; CDR3nt: TGTGCCACCAGCCCACGGGACTACACCTACAATGAGCAGTTCTTC
abundance: medium-sized; j_gene: TRBJ2-2; v_gene: TRBV9; d_gene: -; CDR3aa: CASSVGPDTGELFF; CDR3nt: TGTGCCAGCAGCGTAGGCCCGGATACCGGGGAGCTGTTTTTT
abundance: -; j_gene: TRBJ1-1; v_gene: TRBV29-1; d_gene: -; CDR3aa: CSGTGTVNTEAFF; CDR3nt: TGCAGCGGAACTGGCACAGTGAACACTGAAGCTTTCTTT
abundance: -; j_gene: TRBJ1-2; v_gene: TRBV18; d_gene: TRBD1; CDR3aa: CASSERRDRGNNYGYTF; CDR3nt: TGTGCCAGCTCCGAACGAAGAGACAGGGGGAATAACTATGGCTACACCTTC
abundance: -; j_gene: TRBJ2-3; v_gene: TRBV25-1; d_gene: -; CDR3aa: CASTQGGSSTDTQYF; CDR3nt: TGTGCCAGCACCCAAGGGGGTTCTAGCACAGATACGCAGTATTTT
abundance: few; j_gene: TRBJ1-1; v_gene: TRBV7-8; d_gene: -; CDR3aa: CASSLGPYLEAFF; CDR3nt: TGTGCCAGCAGCTTAGGGCCGTACCTTGAAGCTTTCTTT
abundance: -; j_gene: TRBJ1-4; v_gene: TRBV25-1; d_gene: -; CDR3aa: CASSEYGAKRYEKLFF; CDR3nt: TGTGCCAGCAGTGAATACGGAGCCAAGAGATATGAAAAACTGTTTTTT
abundance: -; j_gene: TRBJ2-6; v_gene: TRBV11-3; d_gene: TRBD2; CDR3aa: CASSQGTAGGGAGANVLTF; CDR3nt: TGTGCCAGCAGCCAAGGGACGGCTGGCGGGGGGGCTGGGGCCAACGTCCTGACTTTC
abundance: few; j_gene: TRBJ2-1; v_gene: TRBV4-1; d_gene: -; CDR3aa: CASSQVQHNEQFF; CDR3nt: TGCGCCAGCAGCCAGGTACAGCACAATGAGCAGTTCTTC
abundance: many; j_gene: TRBJ1-1; v_gene: TRBV11-3; d_gene: -; CDR3aa: CASSPPARNTEAFF; CDR3nt: TGTGCCAGCAGCCCCCCGGCCCGGAACACTGAAGCTTTCTTT
abundance: -; j_gene: TRBJ1-5; v_gene: TRBV19; d_gene: -; CDR3aa: CASSPPVRGSNQPQHF; CDR3nt: TGTGCCAGTAGTCCCCCCGTCAGGGGTAGCAATCAGCCCCAGCATTTT
abundance: few; j_gene: TRBJ2-3; v_gene: TRBV6-8; d_gene: -; CDR3aa: CASSYGWGLFDTQYF; CDR3nt: TGTGCCAGCAGTTACGGGTGGGGGCTATTTGATACGCAGTATTTT
abundance: -; j_gene: TRBJ1-5; v_gene: TRBV12-5; d_gene: -; CDR3aa: CASGLVPSLEGQNSNQPQHF; CDR3nt: TGTGCTAGTGGTTTGGTACCATCCCTCGAAGGCCAAAATAGCAATCAGCCCCAGCATTTT
abundance: -; j_gene: TRBJ2-7; v_gene: TRBV5-1; d_gene: TRBD1; CDR3aa: CASSPAGTGGSEQYF; CDR3nt: TGCGCCAGCAGCCCAGCCGGGACAGGGGGCAGCGAGCAGTACTTC
abundance: -; j_gene: TRBJ1-6; v_gene: TRBV5-1; d_gene: -; CDR3aa: CASSLGPRTVYNSPLHF; CDR3nt: TGCGCCAGCAGCTTGGGACCGAGAACAGTGTATAATTCACCCCTCCACTTT
abundance: few; j_gene: TRBJ2-1; v_gene: TRBV6-8; d_gene: TRBD1; CDR3aa: CASSEYRDSYYNEQFF; CDR3nt: TGTGCCAGCAGTGAGTACCGGGACAGCTACTACAATGAGCAGTTCTTC
abundance: -; j_gene: TRBJ2-2; v_gene: TRBV11-3; d_gene: -; CDR3aa: CASSDPGTHSGELFF; CDR3nt: TGTGCCAGCAGCGATCCCGGGACCCACTCCGGGGAGCTGTTTTTT
abundance: -; j_gene: TRBJ2-7; v_gene: TRBV4-1; d_gene: -; CDR3aa: CASSQWYLGRHEQYF; CDR3nt: TGCGCCAGCAGCCAATGGTATTTGGGCCGCCACGAGCAGTACTTC
abundance: few; j_gene: TRBJ2-1; v_gene: TRBV7-6; d_gene: TRBD2; CDR3aa: CASSLDLAGGEQFF; CDR3nt: TGTGCCAGCAGCTTGGATCTAGCGGGGGGGGAGCAGTTCTTC
abundance: many; j_gene: TRBJ2-5; v_gene: TRBV11-3; d_gene: TRBD1; CDR3aa: CASSPWTGRETQYF; CDR3nt: TGTGCCAGCAGCCCATGGACAGGGAGGGAGACCCAGTACTTC
abundance: -; j_gene: TRBJ1-6; v_gene: TRBV11-3; d_gene: -; CDR3aa: CASSLDSSNSPLHF; CDR3nt: TGTGCCAGCAGCTTGGACAGCTCAAATTCACCCCTCCACTTT
abundance: few; j_gene: TRBJ2-2; v_gene: TRBV9; d_gene: -; CDR3aa: CASSVGAAANTGELFF; CDR3nt: TGTGCCAGCAGCGTAGGTGCTGCCGCGAACACCGGGGAGCTGTTTTTT
abundance: -; j_gene: TRBJ2-5; v_gene: TRBV19; d_gene: -; CDR3aa: CASRPQARGHQETQYF; CDR3nt: TGTGCCAGTCGCCCTCAGGCGCGGGGGCATCAAGAGACCCAGTACTTC
abundance: few; j_gene: TRBJ2-3; v_gene: TRBV5-1; d_gene: TRBD1; CDR3aa: CASSPQGVGTDTQYF; CDR3nt: TGCGCCAGCAGCCCCCAGGGGGTTGGCACAGATACGCAGTATTTT
abundance: few; j_gene: TRBJ2-3; v_gene: TRBV11-3; d_gene: TRBD2; CDR3aa: CASSLKYSGGPTDTQYF; CDR3nt: TGTGCCAGCAGCTTAAAATATAGCGGGGGCCCCACAGATACGCAGTATTTT
abundance: few; j_gene: TRBJ1-1; v_gene: TRBV6-8; d_gene: -; CDR3aa: CASRYSGERTEAFF; CDR3nt: TGTGCCAGCCGTTACTCAGGGGAAAGGACTGAAGCTTTCTTT
abundance: many; j_gene: TRBJ1-2; v_gene: TRBV9; d_gene: -; CDR3aa: CASSVAAGNGGHHGYTF; CDR3nt: TGTGCCAGCAGCGTAGCTGCGGGGAACGGAGGTCATCATGGCTACACCTTC
abundance: -; j_gene: TRBJ2-3; v_gene: TRBV19; d_gene: TRBD2; CDR3aa: CASSIQTSGGAKDTQYF; CDR3nt: TGTGCCAGTAGTATTCAGACTAGCGGGGGGGCGAAAGATACGCAGTATTTT